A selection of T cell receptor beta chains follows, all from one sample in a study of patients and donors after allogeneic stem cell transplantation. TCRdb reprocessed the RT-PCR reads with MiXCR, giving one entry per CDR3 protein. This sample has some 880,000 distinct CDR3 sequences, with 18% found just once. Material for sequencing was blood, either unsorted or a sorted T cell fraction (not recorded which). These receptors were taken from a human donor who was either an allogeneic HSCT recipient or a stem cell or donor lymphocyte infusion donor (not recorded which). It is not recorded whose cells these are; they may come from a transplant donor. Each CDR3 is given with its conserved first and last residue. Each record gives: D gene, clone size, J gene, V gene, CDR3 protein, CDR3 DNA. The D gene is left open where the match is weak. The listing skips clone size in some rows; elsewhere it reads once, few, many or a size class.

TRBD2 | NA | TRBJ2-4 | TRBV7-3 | CASSSGLAGSGIQYF | TGTGCCAGCAGCTCTGGACTAGCGGGGAGCGGCATTCAGTACTTC
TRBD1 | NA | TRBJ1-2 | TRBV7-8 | CASSLVGGTGAQGSGYTF | TGTGCCAGCAGCTTAGTCGGTGGGACAGGGGCTCAAGGGAGCGGCTACACCTTC
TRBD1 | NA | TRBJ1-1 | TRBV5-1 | CASSLQGQGNVWDTEAFF | TGCGCCAGCTCCCTCCAGGGACAGGGGAATGTATGGGACACTGAAGCTTTCTTT
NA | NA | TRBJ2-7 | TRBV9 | CASSVDDGSYEQYF | TGTGCCAGCAGCGTAGACGACGGCTCCTACGAGCAGTACTTC
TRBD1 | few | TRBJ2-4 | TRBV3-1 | CASRARGTGINIQYF | TGTGCCAGCAGGGCCCGTGGGACAGGGATAAACATTCAGTACTTC
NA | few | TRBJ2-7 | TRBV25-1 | CASSGDPGLEWGYEQYF | TGTGCCAGCAGTGGGGACCCCGGTTTGGAGTGGGGCTACGAGCAGTACTTC
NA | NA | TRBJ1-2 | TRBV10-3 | CAIRVLNYGYTF | TGTGCCATCAGAGTCCTCAACTATGGCTACACCTTC
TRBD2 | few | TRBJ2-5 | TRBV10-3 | CAISESGTGLQETQYF | TGTGCCATCAGTGAGTCCGGGACGGGACTACAAGAGACCCAGTACTTC
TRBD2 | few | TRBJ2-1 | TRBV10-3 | CASRSGDSYNEQFF | TGTGCATCTAGGAGCGGGGACTCCTACAATGAGCAGTTCTTC
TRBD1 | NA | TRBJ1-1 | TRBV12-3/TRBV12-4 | CASSPPGTGWTEAFF | TGTGCCAGCAGTCCGCCTGGGACAGGGTGGACTGAAGCTTTCTTT
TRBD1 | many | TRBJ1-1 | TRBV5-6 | CASSSGTGVNTEAFF | TGTGCCAGCAGTTCTGGGACAGGGGTGAACACTGAAGCTTTCTTT
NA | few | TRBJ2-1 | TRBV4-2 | CASGPSGGYNEQFF | TGTGCCAGCGGTCCCTCCGGCGGATACAATGAGCAGTTCTTC
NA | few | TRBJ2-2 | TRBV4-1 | CASSQGMVSANTGELFF | TGCGCCAGCAGCCAAGGAATGGTGTCCGCGAACACCGGGGAGCTGTTTTTT
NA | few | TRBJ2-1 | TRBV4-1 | CASSQEGALSSYNEQFF | TGCGCCAGCAGCCAAGAGGGGGCGTTGAGCTCCTACAATGAGCAGTTCTTC
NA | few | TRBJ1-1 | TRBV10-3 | CAISSQGTEAFF | TGTGCCATCAGTTCACAGGGAACTGAAGCTTTCTTT
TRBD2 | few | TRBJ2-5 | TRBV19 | CASRGPRLAGLETQYF | TGTGCCAGTAGAGGGCCGCGACTAGCGGGGCTAGAGACCCAGTACTTC
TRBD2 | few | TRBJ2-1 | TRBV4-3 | CASSRRLAGGSPNNEQFF | TGCGCCAGCAGCCGTCGGCTAGCGGGGGGATCACCAAACAATGAGCAGTTCTTC
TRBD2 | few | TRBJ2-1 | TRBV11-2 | CASSLGLAGPHEQFF | TGTGCCAGCAGCTTAGGACTAGCGGGACCCCATGAGCAGTTCTTC
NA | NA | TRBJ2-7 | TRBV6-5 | CASSYSKSGKGYEQYF | TGTGCCAGCAGTTACTCGAAATCAGGGAAGGGCTACGAGCAGTACTTC
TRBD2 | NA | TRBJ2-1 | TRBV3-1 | CASSQGPSGRSNEQFF | TGTGCCAGCAGCCAAGGGCCTAGCGGGAGGAGTAATGAGCAGTTCTTC
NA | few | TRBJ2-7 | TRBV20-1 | CSARGEENYEQYF | TGCAGTGCTAGAGGGGAGGAAAACTACGAGCAGTACTTC
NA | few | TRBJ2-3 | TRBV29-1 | CSAVPRQRTDTQYF | TGCAGCGCTGTACCTAGACAGCGCACAGATACGCAGTATTTT
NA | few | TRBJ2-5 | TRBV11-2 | CASSLTPYAQETQYF | TGTGCCAGCAGCCTTACCCCTTACGCCCAAGAGACCCAGTACTTC